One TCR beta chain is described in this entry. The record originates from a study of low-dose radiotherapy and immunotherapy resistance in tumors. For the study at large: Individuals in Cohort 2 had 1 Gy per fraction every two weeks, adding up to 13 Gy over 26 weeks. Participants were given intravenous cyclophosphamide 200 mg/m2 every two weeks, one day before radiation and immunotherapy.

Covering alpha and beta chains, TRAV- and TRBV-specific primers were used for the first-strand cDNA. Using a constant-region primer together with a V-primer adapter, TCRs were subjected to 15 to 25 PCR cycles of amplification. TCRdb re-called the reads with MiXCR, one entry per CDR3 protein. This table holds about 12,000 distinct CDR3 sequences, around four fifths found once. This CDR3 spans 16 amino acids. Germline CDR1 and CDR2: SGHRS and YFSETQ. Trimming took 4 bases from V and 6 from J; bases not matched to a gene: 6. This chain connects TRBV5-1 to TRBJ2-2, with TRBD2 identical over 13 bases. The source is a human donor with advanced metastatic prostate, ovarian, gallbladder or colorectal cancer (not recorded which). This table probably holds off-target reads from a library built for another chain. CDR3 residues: CASSPGLAGDPGELFF. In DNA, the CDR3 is TGCGCCAGCAGCCCAGGACTAGCGGGAGATCCCGGGGAGCTGTTTTTT.